The 4 T cell receptor beta chains below come from one sample, sequenced in a study of blood T cells in healthy people across ages. Combining a sample-barcoded 5' primer with a J-beta primer mix, a second PCR ran for 7 to 11 cycles. TCRdb itself ran the 5' RACE reads through MiXCR, one entry per CDR3 protein. Of almost 1 million distinct CDR3 sequences in the sample, roughly 51% are singletons; the top ten hold about a fifth. The sequenced sample was blood. These receptors came from a woman in her sixties or seventies in good health.

The chain couples TRBV2 to TRBJ2-1, with 13 bases aligning to TRBD2. The V gene's germline CDR1 is SNHLY and CDR2 FYNNEI. With 6 bases clipped from V and 12 bases from J, the junction kept 8 bases outside the gene matches. The CDR3 covers 14 residues. This CDR3 is CASSSGTSGTRQFF. The CDR3 DNA is TGTGCCAGCAGCTCCGGGACTAGCGGGACAAGGCAGTTCTTC.

This chain joins TRBV7-9 and TRBJ2-1, with D possibly being TRBD2 (7 bases). Germline CDR1 and CDR2: SEHNR and FQNEAQ (reference sequence). The CDR3 is 14 amino acids. Between the trimmed V and J ends, which lost 11 bases and 10 bases, there was a span of 24 bases. For the CDR3, the DNA is TGTGCCGTTGGGGAGGGGGTTACAATTAGCGAGCAGTTCTTC. Residues: CAVGEGVTISEQFF. The full variable domain, rest sourced from reference TRBV7-9 and TRBJ2-1, is DTGVSQNPRHKITKRGQNVTFRCDPISEHNRLYWYRQTLGQGPEFLTYFQNEAQLEKSRLLSDRFSAERPKGSFSTLEIQRTEQGDSAMYLCAVGEGVTISEQFFGPGTRLTVL.

On this clonotype itself: One end of the junction fails to match germline, which may point to a read error. The chain has TRBV7-2 and TRBJ2-1; 9 bases are a match to TRBD2. Germline V lookup: CDR1 SGHTA, CDR2 FQGNSA. This CDR3 has 17 residues. The CDR3 DNA reads as TGTGCCAGCAGCTCCTCGGGGGGCGGGAGGGCCTATAATGAGCAGTTCTTC. Its protein is CASSSSGGGRAYNEQFF.

V gene TRBV5-1 combines with J gene TRBJ2-1, with TRBD2 matching 7 bases. The V gene end was trimmed by 1 base and the J gene end by 6 bases; junction bases not matched to a gene: 7. The CDR3 sequence is 15 residues long. CDR1 and CDR2 from the germline V gene are SGHRS and YFSETQ. The CDR3 loop reads CASSLIAGAGNEQFF. Here the CDR3 DNA reads TGCGCCAGCAGCTTGATCGCGGGAGCCGGCAATGAGCAGTTCTTC.